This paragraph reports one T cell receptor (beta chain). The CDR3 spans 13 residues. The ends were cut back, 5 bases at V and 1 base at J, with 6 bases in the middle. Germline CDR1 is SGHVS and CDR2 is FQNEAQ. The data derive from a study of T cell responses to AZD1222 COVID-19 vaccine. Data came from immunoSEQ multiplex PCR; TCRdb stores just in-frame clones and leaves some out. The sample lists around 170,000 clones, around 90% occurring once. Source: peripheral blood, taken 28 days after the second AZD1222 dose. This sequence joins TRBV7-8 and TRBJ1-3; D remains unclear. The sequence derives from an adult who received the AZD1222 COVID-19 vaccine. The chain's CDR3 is CASSLRSGNTIYF. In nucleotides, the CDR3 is TGTGCCAGCAGCCTTAGGTCTGGAAACACCATATATTTT.